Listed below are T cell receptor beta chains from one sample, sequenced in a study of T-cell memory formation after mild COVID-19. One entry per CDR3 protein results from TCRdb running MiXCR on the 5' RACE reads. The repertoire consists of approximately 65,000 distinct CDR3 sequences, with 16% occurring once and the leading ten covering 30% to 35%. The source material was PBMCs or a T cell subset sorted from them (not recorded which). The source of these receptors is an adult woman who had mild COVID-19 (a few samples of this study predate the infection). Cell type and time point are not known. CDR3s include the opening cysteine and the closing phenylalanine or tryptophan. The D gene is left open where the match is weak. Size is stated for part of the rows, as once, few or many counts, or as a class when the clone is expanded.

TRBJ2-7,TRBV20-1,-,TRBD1,CSAKSTGASYEQYF,TGCAGTGCTAAGAGTACAGGGGCTTCCTACGAGCAGTACTTC
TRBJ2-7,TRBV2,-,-,CASSGEGPYEQYF,TGTGCCAGCAGTGGAGAGGGTCCCTACGAGCAGTACTTC
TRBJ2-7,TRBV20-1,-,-,CSARDYRQYEQYF,TGCAGTGCCCGCGACTACAGGCAGTACGAGCAGTACTTC
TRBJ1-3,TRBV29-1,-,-,CSVLRASTGNTIYF,TGCAGCGTCCTCCGGGCCTCAACTGGAAACACCATATATTTT
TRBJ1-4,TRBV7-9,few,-,CASSPREFEKLFF,TGTGCCAGCAGCCCTCGGGAATTTGAAAAACTGTTTTTT
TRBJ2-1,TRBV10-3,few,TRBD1,CAISEPGQGSYNEQFF,TGTGCCATCAGTGAGCCAGGACAGGGTTCCTACAATGAGCAGTTCTTC
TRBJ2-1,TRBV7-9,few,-,CASSYSNEQFF,TGTGCCAGCAGCTACAGCAATGAGCAGTTCTTC
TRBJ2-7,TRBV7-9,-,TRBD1,CASSPRQGRSAYEQYF,TGTGCCAGCAGCCCTAGACAGGGGCGATCCGCCTACGAGCAGTACTTC
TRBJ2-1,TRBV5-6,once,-,CASSLGNSYNEQFF,TGTGCCAGCAGCTTGGGGAACTCCTACAATGAGCAGTTCTTC
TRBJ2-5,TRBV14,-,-,CASSPPHSQPQETQYF,TGTGCCAGCAGCCCCCCGCACTCTCAGCCTCAAGAGACCCAGTACTTC
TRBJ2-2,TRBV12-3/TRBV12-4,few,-,CASSWDHYAATGELFF,TGTGCCAGCAGCTGGGACCATTACGCCGCCACCGGGGAGCTGTTTTTT
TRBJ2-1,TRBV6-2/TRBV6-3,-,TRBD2,CASSNPGLAGFNEQFF,TGTGCCAGCAGCAACCCGGGACTAGCGGGATTTAATGAGCAGTTCTTC
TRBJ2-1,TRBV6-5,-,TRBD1,CASSQRDRVDEQFF,TGTGCCAGCAGTCAAAGGGACAGGGTCGATGAGCAGTTCTTC
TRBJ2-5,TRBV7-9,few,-,CASSLSSAALETQYF,TGTGCCAGCAGCTTATCTAGTGCGGCCCTAGAGACCCAGTACTTC
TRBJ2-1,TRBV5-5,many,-,CASSPHPSGNEQFF,TGTGCCAGCAGCCCCCACCCGAGCGGGAATGAGCAGTTCTTC
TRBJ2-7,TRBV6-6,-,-,CASSYVGETSHEQYF,TGTGCCAGCAGTTACGTGGGGGAGACATCTCATGAGCAGTACTTC
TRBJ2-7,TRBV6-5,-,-,CASGSPSYEQYF,TGTGCCAGCGGGAGCCCATCCTACGAGCAGTACTTC
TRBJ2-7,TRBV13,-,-,CASSTLPSYEQYF,TGTGCCAGCAGCACCCTTCCCTCCTACGAGCAGTACTTC
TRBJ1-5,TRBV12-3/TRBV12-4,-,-,CASSFQGGGNQPQHF,TGTGCCAGCAGTTTTCAGGGAGGGGGCAATCAGCCCCAGCATTTT
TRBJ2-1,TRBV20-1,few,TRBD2,CSARRLAGAYNEQFF,TGCAGTGCTAGACGACTAGCGGGGGCTTACAATGAGCAGTTCTTC
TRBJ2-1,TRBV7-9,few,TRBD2,CASSYPLAGVFNEQFF,TGTGCCAGCAGCTACCCTCTAGCGGGAGTTTTCAATGAGCAGTTCTTC
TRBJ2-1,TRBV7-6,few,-,CASSFRQEIYNEQFF,TGTGCCAGCAGCTTCCGACAGGAAATATACAATGAGCAGTTCTTC
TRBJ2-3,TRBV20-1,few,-,CSANPLLGPTDTQYF,TGCAGTGCTAACCCCCTACTGGGTCCCACTGATACGCAGTATTTT
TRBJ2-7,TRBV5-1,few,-,CASSFQDPYEQYF,TGCGCCAGCAGCTTCCAAGACCCCTACGAGCAGTACTTC
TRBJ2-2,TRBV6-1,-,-,CASSETYGDVGELFF,TGTGCCAGCAGTGAGACTTACGGGGACGTCGGGGAGCTGTTTTTT
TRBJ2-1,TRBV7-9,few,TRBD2,CASSSTGLAGGSNNEQFF,TGTGCCAGCAGCTCCACGGGACTAGCGGGAGGGTCCAACAATGAGCAGTTCTTC
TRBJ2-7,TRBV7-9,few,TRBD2,CASSSSGLAGGLYEQYF,TGTGCCAGCAGCTCCAGTGGCCTCGCGGGGGGGCTGTACGAGCAGTACTTC
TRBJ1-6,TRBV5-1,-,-,CASSQVARDAPLHF,TGCGCCAGCAGTCAGGTTGCCCGGGATGCACCCCTCCACTTT
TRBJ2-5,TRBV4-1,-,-,CASSQVSNGRLETQYF,TGCGCCAGCAGCCAAGTATCTAACGGTCGGTTAGAGACCCAGTACTTC
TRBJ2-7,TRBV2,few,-,CASSPGRIYEQYF,TGTGCCAGCAGCCCGGGACGGATCTACGAGCAGTACTTC
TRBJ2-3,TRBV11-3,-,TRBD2,CASSPRLAGGTGGPDTQYF,TGTGCCAGCAGCCCCCGACTAGCGGGAGGAACGGGGGGCCCAGATACGCAGTATTTT
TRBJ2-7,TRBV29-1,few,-,CSVVTYEQYF,TGCAGCGTTGTGACGTACGAGCAGTACTTC
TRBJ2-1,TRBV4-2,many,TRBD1,CASSQDGTGGYNEQFF,TGTGCCAGCAGCCAAGATGGGACAGGGGGCTACAATGAGCAGTTCTTC
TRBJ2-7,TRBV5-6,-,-,CASSLGRGAGYEQYF,TGTGCCAGCAGCTTGGGACGGGGGGCCGGCTACGAGCAGTACTTC
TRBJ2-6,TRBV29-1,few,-,CSVDGVEGTSGANVLTF,TGCAGCGTTGACGGGGTAGAAGGTACCTCTGGGGCCAACGTCCTGACTTTC
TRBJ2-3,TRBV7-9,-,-,CASSHPLGDTQYF,TGTGCCAGCAGCCACCCACTCGGGGATACGCAGTATTTT
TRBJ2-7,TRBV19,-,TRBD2,CASGALAGTYEQYF,TGTGCCAGCGGCGCCTTAGCGGGTACCTACGAGCAGTACTTC
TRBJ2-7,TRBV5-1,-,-,CASSLAKAYEQYF,TGCGCCAGCAGCTTGGCCAAGGCCTACGAGCAGTACTTC
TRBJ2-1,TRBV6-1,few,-,CASRTGRESYNEQFF,TGTGCCAGCAGGACAGGGCGGGAGTCCTACAATGAGCAGTTCTTC
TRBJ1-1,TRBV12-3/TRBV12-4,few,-,CASSPPGANTEAFF,TGTGCCAGCAGCCCCCCCGGTGCGAACACTGAAGCTTTCTTT
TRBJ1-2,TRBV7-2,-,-,CASRNTGFLLHGYTF,TGTGCCAGCAGGAATACAGGATTCCTACTACATGGCTACACCTTC
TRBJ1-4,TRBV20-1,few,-,CSAPWEPDTYNEKLFF,TGCAGTGCTCCTTGGGAGCCGGACACCTACAATGAAAAACTGTTTTTT
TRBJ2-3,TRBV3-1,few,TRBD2,CASSQEAAGKADTQYF,TGTGCCAGCAGCCAAGAGGCAGCGGGGAAGGCGGATACGCAGTATTTT
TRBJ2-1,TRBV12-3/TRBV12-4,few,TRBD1,CASSSDRGRDNEQFF,TGTGCCAGCAGTTCCGACAGGGGGCGCGATAATGAGCAGTTCTTC
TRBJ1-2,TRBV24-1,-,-,CATSDQPYYGYTF,TGTGCCACCAGTGACCAGCCCTACTATGGCTACACCTTC
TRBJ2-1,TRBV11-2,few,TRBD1,CASSSTDRGNEQFF,TGTGCCAGCAGCTCGACGGACAGGGGGAATGAGCAGTTCTTC
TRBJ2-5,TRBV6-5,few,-,CASSTTGWETQYF,TGTGCCAGCAGTACTACAGGGTGGGAGACCCAGTACTTC
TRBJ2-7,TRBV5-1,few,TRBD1,CASSPETGADYEQYF,TGCGCCAGCAGCCCGGAGACAGGGGCTGACTACGAGCAGTACTTC
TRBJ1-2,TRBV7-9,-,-,CASSQEVPNYGYTF,TGTGCCAGCAGCCAAGAGGTCCCTAACTATGGCTACACCTTC
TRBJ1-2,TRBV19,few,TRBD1,CASREGTAANYGYTF,TGTGCCAGTAGAGAAGGGACAGCAGCTAACTATGGCTACACCTTC
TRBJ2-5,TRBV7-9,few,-,CASSPANGGETQYF,TGTGCCAGCAGTCCGGCTAACGGGGGAGAGACCCAGTACTTC
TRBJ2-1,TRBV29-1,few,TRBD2,CSVASGGFADDYNEQFF,TGCAGCGTTGCAAGCGGGGGGTTTGCAGACGATTACAATGAGCAGTTCTTC
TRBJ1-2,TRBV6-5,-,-,CASSYSYQGMSYGYTF,TGTGCCAGCAGTTACTCGTATCAGGGGATGAGCTATGGCTACACCTTC
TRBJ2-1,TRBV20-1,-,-,CSARDLATSYNEQFF,TGCAGTGCTAGAGATCTAGCGACCTCCTACAATGAGCAGTTCTTC
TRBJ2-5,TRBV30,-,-,CAWELSTGFLSSQYF,TGTGCCTGGGAACTTTCGACAGGCTTCTTGAGCTCCCAGTACTTC
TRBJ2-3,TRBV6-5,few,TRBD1,CASNDRGPTDTQYF,TGTGCCAGCAACGACAGGGGGCCCACAGATACGCAGTATTTT
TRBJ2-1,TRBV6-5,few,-,CASSYSRYNEQFF,TGTGCCAGCAGTTACTCGCGATACAATGAGCAGTTCTTC